Reported below is one T cell receptor beta chain. Its antigen is unknown. Treatment in this sample: roughly ten-day PBMC culture with coronavirus spike peptide pools or control peptides (ViraFEST assay). On day 3 and again on day 7, fresh IL-2 medium was used to replace half the medium. This sample stems from a study of vaccination and CD4 T cells after COVID-19. Study details: Convalescent patients were SARS-CoV-2 positive by nasal swab PCR; about 9 mild, one severe. The post-COVID samples were taken a median about 100 days after diagnosis, anywhere from 35 to 161. Overlapping SARS-CoV-2, HCoV-NL63, HCoV-OC43 and HCoV-229E spike peptides were used to stimulate cells.

The Oncomine TCR Beta short-read assay sequenced DNA from cultured CD4+ T cells. TCRdb ran MiXCR on the PCR reads and lists one entry per CDR3 protein. The sample contains 17,000 or so distinct CDR3 sequences, approximately 45% of which appear only once. CDR1 is SGHTA and CDR2 is FQGNSA in the germline V gene. V was pared by 5 bases and J by 8 bases, with 13 bases between. The CDR3 has 13 amino acids. This clonotype was obtained from a human donor who had recovered from COVID-19. The sequencing used CD4+ T cells from blood, cultured in vitro, collected before SARS-CoV-2 vaccination. The V gene is TRBV7-2, the J gene TRBJ1-5; tentative D call: TRBD1 (6 bases). The CDR3: CASSRGAVEPQHF. CDR3 nucleotides: TGTGCCAGCAGCCGGGGGGCGGTGGAGCCCCAGCATTTT.